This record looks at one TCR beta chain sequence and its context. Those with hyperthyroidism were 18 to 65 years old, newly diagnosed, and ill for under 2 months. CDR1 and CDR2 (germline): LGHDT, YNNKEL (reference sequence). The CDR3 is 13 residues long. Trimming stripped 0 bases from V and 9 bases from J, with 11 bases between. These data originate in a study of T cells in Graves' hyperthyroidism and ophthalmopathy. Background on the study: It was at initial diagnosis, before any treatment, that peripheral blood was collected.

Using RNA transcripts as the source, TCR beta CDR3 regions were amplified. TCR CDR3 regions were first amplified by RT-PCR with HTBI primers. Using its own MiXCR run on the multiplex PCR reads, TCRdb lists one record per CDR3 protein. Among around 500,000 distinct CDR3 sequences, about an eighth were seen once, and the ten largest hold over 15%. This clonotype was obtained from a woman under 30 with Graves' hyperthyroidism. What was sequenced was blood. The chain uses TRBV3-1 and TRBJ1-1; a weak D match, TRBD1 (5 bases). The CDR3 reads CASSQDRDGQAFF. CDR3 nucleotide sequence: TGTGCCAGCAGCCAAGATCGGGACGGCCAAGCTTTCTTT.